These T cell receptor beta chains were read from a single sample in a study of blood T cell repertoires in COVID-19. The table came from immunoSEQ multiplex PCR; TCRdb's copy has only in-frame clones and leaves some out. The profile covers 150,000 to 200,000 clones, with 75% to 90% appearing a single time and 6.2% taken by the ten largest. Input material: PBMCs or T cells enriched from blood (not recorded which). The source is a middle-aged man who had recovered from COVID-19. Both conserved end residues are trimmed from each CDR3. Not all rows give a size; the values are once, few, many and, for expanded clones, a class.

cdr3_length	clone_size	v_call	j_call	cdr3_aa
12	-	TRBV27	TRBJ1-3	ASSLTGAGNTIY
13	few	TRBV30	TRBJ1-5	AWSVRTGIYQPQH
13	-	TRBV30	TRBJ2-5	AWSGSGGAFETQY
11	-	TRBV5-4	TRBJ2-5	ASSSREGETQY
13	-	TRBV6-5	TRBJ1-3	ASSYSRAFGNTIY
11	-	TRBV5-6	TRBJ1-2	ASSLAGTTGYT
13	-	TRBV2	TRBJ1-1	ASSPNIDMNTEAF
13	-	TRBV5-6	TRBJ2-7	ASSLVQAYSYEQY
13	few	TRBV4-1	TRBJ2-7	ASSQGELADYEQY
12	-	TRBV28	TRBJ1-3	ASSPQGGGNTIY
14	-	TRBV19	TRBJ1-4	ASSIDQNGLNEKLF
13	-	TRBV30	TRBJ2-3	AWSQWLGVADTQY
15	once	TRBV27	TRBJ2-7	ASTRSVDRGRTYEQY
10	-	TRBV2	TRBJ2-7	ASSEVAGEQY
9	few	TRBV29-1	TRBJ1-2	SVGVAYGYT
9	-	TRBV29-1	TRBJ1-1	SVDGGRGAF
9	-	TRBV30	TRBJ2-7	AWNKGNEQY
11	-	TRBV5-6	TRBJ1-3	ASSLGQEVTIY
15	-	TRBV18	TRBJ1-1	ASSPTRTGGGFGEAF
11	-	TRBV5-1	TRBJ2-7	ASSSEGAYEQY
8	-	TRBV28	TRBJ2-5	ASSSGHQY
13	once	TRBV18	TRBJ1-1	ASLRGAGTNTEAF
13	-	TRBV5-6	TRBJ2-3	ASSFSGSSTDTQY
12	-	TRBV6-5	TRBJ1-1	ASSPTGLNTEAF
12	few	TRBV7-6	TRBJ2-5	ASSLGTGGETQY
11	-	TRBV18	TRBJ2-5	ASSPAGEETQY
13	-	TRBV4-1	TRBJ1-4	ASSQEATVNEKLF
12	few	TRBV15	TRBJ1-5	ATSGQGRNQPQH
10	once	TRBV30	TRBJ1-5	AWSVPGQPQH
11	-	TRBV5-8	TRBJ1-2	ASSRRQGDGYT
12	-	TRBV7-9	TRBJ2-7	ASSLESLTGEQY
13	many	TRBV6-1	TRBJ2-1	ASSELGTVLYEQF
10	-	TRBV5-6	TRBJ2-1	ASSFGENEQF
15	-	TRBV5-5	TRBJ1-3	ASSLRQTELSGNTIY
15	-	TRBV9	TRBJ1-2	ASSVDRGGELNYGYT
13	-	TRBV7-7	TRBJ2-5	ASSPSGGALETQY
12	few	TRBV30	TRBJ1-6	AWSVGTDHSPLH
11	-	TRBV7-2	TRBJ2-1	ASSSGRVGEQF
9	-	TRBV10-3	TRBJ1-2	AIRQGTGYT
12	-	TRBV6-5	TRBJ2-7	ASRKGLAGYEQY
9	-	TRBV20-1	TRBJ2-7	SASRTNEQY
12	-	TRBV14	TRBJ1-3	ASSPVSSGNTIY
11	-	TRBV2	TRBJ2-4	ASSDEFKNIQY
11	-	TRBV29-1	TRBJ2-2	SVTGLNTGELF
14	-	TRBV27	TRBJ2-7	ASSLASTQNSYEQY
13	-	TRBV18	TRBJ1-2	ASSREGQPAYGYT
13	few	TRBV7-7	TRBJ2-5	ASSLKPTGGETQY
15	-	TRBV28	TRBJ1-1	ASSSLQGTILNTEAF
15	few	TRBV19	TRBJ1-5	ASSIPGVGHSNQPQH